This T cell receptor beta chain was documented in a study of identical twins (dated by TCRdb to about 2016). Context from the whole study: To test whether fetal clonotypes persist, this study deep-sequenced TCR alpha and beta repertoires from monozygotic twins, from unrelated adults of various ages, and from cord blood. To rule out contamination, replicate twin experiments were performed at different times with different library preparation protocols. Findings and caveats that apply to the study as a whole: Because the same donors could not be followed over many years, the conclusions depended on cross-sectional statistical analysis. Compared with coincidental sharing between unrelated individuals, out-of-frame TCR alpha sequences shared between twins had an excess of sequences with low generation probability. Invariant T cells such as MAIT and iNKT could partly confound zero-insertion analyses, though diverse VJ usage argued against this for most clonotypes. The excess sharing between twins in beta out-of-frame sequences was weaker because fewer shared sequences reduced the signal-to-noise ratio. Abundant cord blood beta clonotypes carried fewer insertions; young adult naive repertoires showed a weaker similar trend, while memory repertoires showed none. Out-of-frame TCR alpha sharing in monozygotic twins was systematically underestimated by recombination models, whereas sharing between unrelated individuals was in agreement with the recombination models.

For this clonotype: Its antigen target is currently unknown. Nothing much larger sits one base from this clone, and base qualities are not available.

The protocol used for the library was 5' RACE. Instrument used: Illumina HiSeq 2000. A universal primer binding site was added through template switching, and the final cDNA carried a unique molecular identifier so that TCR cDNA molecules could be counted accurately. First-strand cDNA for TCR alpha and beta chains was synthesized from specific primers in the conserved constant-segment region. To control for contamination, every cDNA library carried two barcodes: a SMART-Mk sample barcode plus Illumina barcodes. TruSeq adapter sequences and Illumina sample barcodes were added in two successive PCR steps. TCR alpha and beta cDNA libraries were sequenced on the Illumina HiSeq platform with custom primers. As for the original processing: Raw reads were processed with MiGEC to extract unique molecular identifiers, and MiXCR was used to determine CDR3 positions. For each individual, recombination models were inferred using an EM algorithm with the repgenHMM and IGoR tools. The tcR package in R was used for shared clonotype analysis, with sharing normalized by the product of cloneset sizes. To study raw recombination free of thymic and clonal selection effects, out-of-frame nonproductive sequences were analyzed. Using fastp trimming at Q25 and MiXCR clonotype assembly, TCRdb reanalyzed the public sequencing data and kept in-frame beta chains. Each record represents a unique CDR3 protein, reported with the most common genes and DNA among its rows. The V and J calls were determined by TCRdb, not by the authors. The sample table holds some 500,000 distinct CDR3 sequences, of which roughly a fifth were seen once. The ten largest clones represent around 1% of the sample.

Trimming accounts for 0 bases at V and 0 bases at J, while the number of junction bases matched to no gene is 12. Taken from the germline V gene, the CDR1 and CDR2 loops are SGHVS and FQNEAQ. CDR3 length: 19 amino acids, cysteine to phenylalanine. The CDR3 DNA has 57 bases and is translated from base 1. Every donor in the study was a healthy Caucasian. Three pairs of female monozygotic twins, all aged 18 to 29 years, were included in the twin cohort. Positive isolation kits from Invitrogen were used to isolate the CD4+ and CD8+ T cell populations. These same data were also listed under a study on T cells expressing NK-cell markers. Per the second study: In sorted CD3+CD56+NKG2C+, CD3+CD56+NKG2C- and CD3+CD56-NKG2C+ T-cell subsets from about 8 donors, TCR beta-chain repertoires were profiled. Among the eight sequenced donors, only one was HCMV-seronegative, while the other seven were HCMV-seropositive. In several experiments an anti-gammadeltaTCR antibody was added to restrict sorting to alphabetaTCR-expressing T cells. In roughly six donors, the dominant CD3+CD56+NKG2C+ clonotypes ranked among the top 10 CD8+ clonotypes, making up roughly 1.0-7.0% of CD8+ T cells. Those dominant clonotypes were again the most abundant among CD3+CD56-NKG2C+ cells in four donors, at about 25-65%. Whether the expanded NKG2C-expressing T cell clones were specific for HCMV antigens was left unclear. Randomly selected healthy volunteers, three men and five women, were used as the eight sequenced donors. To determine HCMV serostatus, a commercial ELISA kit was used to detect HCMV-specific IgG in serum. MIGEC was used to demultiplex reads and group the reads by UMI, and MiTCR was used to assemble and quantify clonotypes. Only TCR cDNA sequences supported by at least two reads were kept to exclude erroneous sequences. The tcR package was used for downstream repertoire analysis, and clonotypes were matched across fractions by CDR3 nucleotide sequence plus V segment. VDJmatch was used to annotate antigen specificity against VDJdb, with one amino acid substitution in CDR3 permitted.

Recombination joined TRBV7-8 with TRBJ2-3, with 7 middle bases fitting TRBD2. Sequencing used CD4+ T cells sorted from blood. This clonotype was obtained from a woman in her late teens or twenties in good health. The CDR3 here reads CASSLALRGTESSTDTQYF. The base sequence is TGTGCCAGCAGCTTAGCATTGCGGGGGACGGAATCTAGCACAGATACGCAGTATTTT.